This T cell receptor (beta chain) was sequenced in a study of cytomegalovirus exposure and HLA in healthy donors. Turning to the study itself: An earlier analysis identified more than 90 million unique TCR beta sequences in 150 million to 200 million T cells.

A multiplex PCR was run with 60 Vbeta primers and 13 Jbeta primers. Assay used: immunoSEQ multiplex PCR; TCRdb lists only in-frame clones, some missing. The sample includes about 170,000 clones, approximately 88% of them seen just once. The CDR3 runs 16 residues. The V gene's germline CDR1 is LGHNA and CDR2 YSLEER. The V gene lost 6 bases and the J gene lost 4 bases, with 19 bases spanning the gap. This clone was seen a few times. No antigen is known for it. Broader study findings: Later, an analysis showed that TCR beta chains associated with HLA were more clonally expanded than others that were equally common. On later analysis, the bulk of CMV-associated TCR beta chains appeared to be HLA-restricted. Analyses of presence and absence presupposed an approximately uniform sequencing depth across donors.

The rearrangement uses TRBV4-3 and TRBJ1-3, with D perhaps TRBD1 (5 bases). Sequences were obtained from PBMCs. The TCR comes from a boy aged 2 to 10 in good health and CMV-seronegative. The CDR3 reads CASSLGRGAGGNTIYF. CDR3 sequence (DNA): TGCGCCAGCAGTCTCGGACGGGGCGCGGGGGGAAACACCATATATTTT.